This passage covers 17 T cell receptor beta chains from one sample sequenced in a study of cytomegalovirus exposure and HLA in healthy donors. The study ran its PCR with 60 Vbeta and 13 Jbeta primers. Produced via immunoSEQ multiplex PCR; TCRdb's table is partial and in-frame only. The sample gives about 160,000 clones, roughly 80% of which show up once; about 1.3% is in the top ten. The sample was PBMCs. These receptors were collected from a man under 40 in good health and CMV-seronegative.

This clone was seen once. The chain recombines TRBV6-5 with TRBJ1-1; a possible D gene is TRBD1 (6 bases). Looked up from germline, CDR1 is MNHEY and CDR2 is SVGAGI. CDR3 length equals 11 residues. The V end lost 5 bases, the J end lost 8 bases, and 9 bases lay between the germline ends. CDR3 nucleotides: TGTGCCAGCAGTCCCGGGACAGAAGCTTTCTTT. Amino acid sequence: CASSPGTEAFF.

The DNA for the CDR3 is TGCGCCAGCAGCTCCCTTAGCGGGAGTTCCTACAATGAGCAGTTCTTC. Translating gives CASSSLSGSSYNEQFF. The chain employs TRBV5-1 and TRBJ2-1, with 9 bases matching TRBD2. The germline CDR1 and CDR2 sequences are SGHRS and YFSETQ. With V trimmed by 3 bases and J by 1 base, 5 bases remained unmatched. The CDR3 covers 16 residues.

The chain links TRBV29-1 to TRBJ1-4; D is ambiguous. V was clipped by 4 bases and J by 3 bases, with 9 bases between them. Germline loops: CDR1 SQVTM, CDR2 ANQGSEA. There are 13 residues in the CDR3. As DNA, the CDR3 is TGCAGCGTTGGTGGCCAGTCTAATGAAAAACTGTTTTTT. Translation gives CSVGGQSNEKLFF.

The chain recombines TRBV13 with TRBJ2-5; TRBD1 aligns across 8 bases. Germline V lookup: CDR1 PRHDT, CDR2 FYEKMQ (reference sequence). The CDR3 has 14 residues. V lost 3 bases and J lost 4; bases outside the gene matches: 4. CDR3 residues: CASSLDRDAETQYF. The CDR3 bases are TGTGCCAGCAGCTTGGACAGGGACGCAGAGACCCAGTACTTC.

The CDR3 region is CATRQGLAGAYEQYF. As DNA, the CDR3 is TGTGCCACCCGCCAAGGACTAGCGGGGGCCTACGAGCAGTACTTC. The gene calls are TRBV10-3 and TRBJ2-7, with 13 bases identical to TRBD2. The ends lost 10 bases at V and 2 bases at J; junction bases unmatched: 8. CDR1 is ENHRY, CDR2 SYGVKD, per germline. This CDR3 has 15 residues.

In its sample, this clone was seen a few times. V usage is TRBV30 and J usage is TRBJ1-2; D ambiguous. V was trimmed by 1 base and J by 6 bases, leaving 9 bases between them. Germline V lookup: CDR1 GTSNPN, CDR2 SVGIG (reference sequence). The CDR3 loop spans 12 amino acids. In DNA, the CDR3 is TGTGCCTGGAGTGCAGGAAGGAATGGCTACACCTTC. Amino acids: CAWSAGRNGYTF. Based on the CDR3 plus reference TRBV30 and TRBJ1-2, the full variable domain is SQTIHQWPATLVQPVGSPLSLECTVEGTSNPNLYWYRQAAGRGLQLLFYSVGIGQISSEVPQNLSASRPQDRQFILSSKKLLLSDSGFYLCAWSAGRNGYTFGSGTRLTVV.

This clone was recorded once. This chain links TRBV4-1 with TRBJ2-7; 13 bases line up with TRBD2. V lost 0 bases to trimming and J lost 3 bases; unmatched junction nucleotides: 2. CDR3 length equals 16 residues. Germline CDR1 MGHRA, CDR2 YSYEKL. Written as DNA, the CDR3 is TGCGCCAGCAGCCAAGATGGGACTAGCGGGAACTACGAGCAGTACTTC. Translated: CASSQDGTSGNYEQYF.

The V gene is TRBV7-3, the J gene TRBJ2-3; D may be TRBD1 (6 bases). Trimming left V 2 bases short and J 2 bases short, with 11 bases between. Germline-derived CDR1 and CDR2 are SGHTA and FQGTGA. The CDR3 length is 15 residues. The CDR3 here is CASSLAGALTDTQYF. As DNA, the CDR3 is TGTGCCAGCAGCTTAGCAGGGGCCCTCACAGATACGCAGTATTTT.

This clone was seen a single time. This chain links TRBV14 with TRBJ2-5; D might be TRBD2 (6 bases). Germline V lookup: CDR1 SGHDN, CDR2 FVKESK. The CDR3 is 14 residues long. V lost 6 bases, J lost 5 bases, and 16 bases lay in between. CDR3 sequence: CASSEAGPAETQYF. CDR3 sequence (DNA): TGTGCCAGCAGTGAAGCGGGCCCCGCGGAGACCCAGTACTTC.

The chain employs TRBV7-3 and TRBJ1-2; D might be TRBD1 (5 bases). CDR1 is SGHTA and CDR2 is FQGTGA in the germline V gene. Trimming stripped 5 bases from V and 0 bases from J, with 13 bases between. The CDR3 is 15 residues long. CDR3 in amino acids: CASSPDSRSNYGYTF. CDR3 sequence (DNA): TGTGCCAGCAGCCCTGACAGCCGATCTAACTATGGCTACACCTTC.

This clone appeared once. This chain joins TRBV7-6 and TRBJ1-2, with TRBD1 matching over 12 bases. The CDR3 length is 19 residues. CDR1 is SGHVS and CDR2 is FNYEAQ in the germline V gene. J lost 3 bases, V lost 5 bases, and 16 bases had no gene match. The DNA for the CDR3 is TGTGCCAGCAGCCAATTCGCCCCGGGACAGGGGGCTAGGTACTATGGCTACACCTTC. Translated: CASSQFAPGQGARYYGYTF.

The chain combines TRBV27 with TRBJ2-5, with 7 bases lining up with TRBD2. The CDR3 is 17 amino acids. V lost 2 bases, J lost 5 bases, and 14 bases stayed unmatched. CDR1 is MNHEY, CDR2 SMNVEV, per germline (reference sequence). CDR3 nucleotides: TGTGCCAGCAGTTTAGCCTTCGCGGGAGCCCGCAGTGAGACCCAGTACTTC. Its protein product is CASSLAFAGARSETQYF.

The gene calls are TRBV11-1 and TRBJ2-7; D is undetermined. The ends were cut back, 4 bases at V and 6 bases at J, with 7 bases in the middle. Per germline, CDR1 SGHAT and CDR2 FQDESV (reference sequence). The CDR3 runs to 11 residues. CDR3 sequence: CASSSKSEQYF. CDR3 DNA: TGTGCCAGCAGCTCAAAGAGCGAGCAGTACTTC.

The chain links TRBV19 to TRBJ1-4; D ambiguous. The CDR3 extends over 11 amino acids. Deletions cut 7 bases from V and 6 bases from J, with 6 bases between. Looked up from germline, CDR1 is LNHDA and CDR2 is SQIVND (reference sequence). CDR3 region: CASNQDEKLFF. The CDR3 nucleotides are TGTGCCAGTAACCAGGATGAAAAACTGTTTTTT.

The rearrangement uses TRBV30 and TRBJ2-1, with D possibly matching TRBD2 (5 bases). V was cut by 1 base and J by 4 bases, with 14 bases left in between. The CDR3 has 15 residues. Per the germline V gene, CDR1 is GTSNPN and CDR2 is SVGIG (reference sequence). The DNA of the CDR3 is TGTGCCTGGAGTGAAGGGAGTTCCGGTTACAATGAGCAGTTCTTC. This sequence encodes CAWSEGSSGYNEQFF.

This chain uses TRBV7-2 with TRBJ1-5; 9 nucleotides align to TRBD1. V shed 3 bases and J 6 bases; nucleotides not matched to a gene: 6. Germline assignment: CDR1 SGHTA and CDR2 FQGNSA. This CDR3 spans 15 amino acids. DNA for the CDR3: TGTGCCAGCAGCTTGGGACAGGGTCTAAGTCAGCCCCAGCATTTT. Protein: CASSLGQGLSQPQHF.

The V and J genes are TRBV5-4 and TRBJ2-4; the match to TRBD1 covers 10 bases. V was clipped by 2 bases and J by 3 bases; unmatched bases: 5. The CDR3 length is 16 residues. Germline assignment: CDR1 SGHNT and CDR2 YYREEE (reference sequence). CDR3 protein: CASSLSGTGDKNIQYF. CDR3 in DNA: TGTGCCAGCAGCTTATCCGGGACAGGGGACAAAAACATTCAGTACTTC.